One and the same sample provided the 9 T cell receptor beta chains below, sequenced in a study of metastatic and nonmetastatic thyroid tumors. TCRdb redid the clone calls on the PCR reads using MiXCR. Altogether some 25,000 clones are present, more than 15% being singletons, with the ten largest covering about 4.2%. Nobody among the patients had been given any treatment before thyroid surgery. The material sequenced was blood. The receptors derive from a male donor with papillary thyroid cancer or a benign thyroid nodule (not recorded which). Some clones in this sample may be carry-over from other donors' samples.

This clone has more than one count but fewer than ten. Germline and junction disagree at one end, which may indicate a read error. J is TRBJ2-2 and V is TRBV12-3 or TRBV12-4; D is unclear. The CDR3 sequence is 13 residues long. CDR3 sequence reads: CASTLSNTGELFF. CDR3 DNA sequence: TGTGCCAGCACTTTATCGAACACCGGGGAGCTGTTTTTT.

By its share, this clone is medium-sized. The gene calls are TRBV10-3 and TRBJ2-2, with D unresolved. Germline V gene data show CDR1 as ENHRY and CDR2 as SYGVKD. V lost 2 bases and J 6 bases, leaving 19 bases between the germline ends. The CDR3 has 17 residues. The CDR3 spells CAISEPESYSMAGELFF. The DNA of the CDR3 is TGTGCCATCAGTGAGCCGGAGTCATACTCGATGGCCGGGGAGCTGTTTTTT.

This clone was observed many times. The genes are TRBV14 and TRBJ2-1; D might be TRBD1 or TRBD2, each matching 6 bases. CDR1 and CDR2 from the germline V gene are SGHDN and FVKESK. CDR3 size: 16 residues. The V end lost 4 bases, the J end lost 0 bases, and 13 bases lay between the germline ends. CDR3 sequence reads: CASSPFWGASYNEQFF. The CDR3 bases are TGTGCCAGCAGCCCCTTTTGGGGGGCCTCCTACAATGAGCAGTTCTTC.

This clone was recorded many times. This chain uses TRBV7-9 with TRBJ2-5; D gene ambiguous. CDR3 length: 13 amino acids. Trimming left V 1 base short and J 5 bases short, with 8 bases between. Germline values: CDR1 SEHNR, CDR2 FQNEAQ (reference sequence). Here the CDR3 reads CASSLGGEETQYF. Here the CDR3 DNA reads TGTGCCAGCAGCTTAGGAGGTGAGGAGACCCAGTACTTC.

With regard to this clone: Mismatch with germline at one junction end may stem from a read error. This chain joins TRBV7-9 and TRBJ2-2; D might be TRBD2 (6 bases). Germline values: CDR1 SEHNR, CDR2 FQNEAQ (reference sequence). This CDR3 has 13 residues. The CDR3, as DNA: TGCGCCAGCAGCTTGACTAGCACCGGGGAGCTGTTTTTT. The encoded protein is CASSLTSTGELFF.

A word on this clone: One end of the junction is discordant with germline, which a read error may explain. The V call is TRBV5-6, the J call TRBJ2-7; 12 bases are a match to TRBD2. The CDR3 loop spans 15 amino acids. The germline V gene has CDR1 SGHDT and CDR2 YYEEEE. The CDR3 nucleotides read TGTGTCAGCATCCCGGGCCTAGCGGGAGGGCCGGGGCAGTACTTC. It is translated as CVSIPGLAGGPGQYF.

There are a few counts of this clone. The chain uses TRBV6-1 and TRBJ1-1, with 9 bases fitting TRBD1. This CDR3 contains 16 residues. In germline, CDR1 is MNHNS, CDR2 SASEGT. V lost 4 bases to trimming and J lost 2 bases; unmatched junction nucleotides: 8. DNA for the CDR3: TGTGCCAGCAGTGGGCCCGGGACAGGGTTAAACACTGAAGCTTTCTTT. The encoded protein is CASSGPGTGLNTEAFF.

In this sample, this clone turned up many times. The CDR3 protein is CASSGGNEQFF. In nucleotides, the CDR3 is TGTGCCAGCAGTGGGGGCAATGAGCAGTTCTTC. V is TRBV2 and J is TRBJ2-1; D is uncertain. Per the germline V gene, CDR1 is SNHLY and CDR2 is FYNNEI. The CDR3 runs 11 residues. The V end lost 4 bases, the J end lost 6 bases, and 4 bases lay between the germline ends.

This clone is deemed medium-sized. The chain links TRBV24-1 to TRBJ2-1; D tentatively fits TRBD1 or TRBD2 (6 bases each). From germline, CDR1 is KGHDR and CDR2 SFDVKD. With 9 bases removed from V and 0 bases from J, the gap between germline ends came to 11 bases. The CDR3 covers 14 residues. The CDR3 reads CATQGGSSYNEQFF. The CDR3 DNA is TGTGCCACCCAAGGGGGGAGCTCCTACAATGAGCAGTTCTTC.